This T cell receptor (beta chain) was sequenced for a study of blood T cell repertoires in COVID-19 (dated by TCRdb to 2018 to 2021). Some background on the complete study: Samples from collaborators originated in the United States, Italy and Spain and spanned both the acute and convalescent phases of COVID-19. The prospective study material was composed of cDNA or gDNA derived from T cells, B-cell-depleted T cells, or PBMCs. Deeply sampled blood TCRbeta repertoires from subjects exposed to, actively infected with, or recovered from COVID-19 were included in the dataset. The repertoires were released in a freely available public database meant as a resource for research on the immune response to SARS-CoV-2. Samples came from the ongoing ImmuneRACE study (first 160 participants) plus 1,254 subjects from 6 global collaborators. The sample metadata nearly always contained a de-identified subject ID, COVID-19 status, age in years and sex. Where available, HLA class I and class II types were obtained from metadata supplied by the sample provider rather than from assay-based typing.

The immunoSEQ Assay, a bias-controlled multiplex PCR, was used to amplify TCRbeta CDR3 regions from genomic DNA. On the study's bioinformatics: The number of nucleated cells in each sample was estimated from the amplification of reference gene primers within the assay. To quantify the absolute abundance of each unique TCRbeta CDR3 rearrangement, sequence reads were collapsed and filtered. For each sample, productive Simpson clonality was calculated as the square root of Simpson's diversity index across productive rearrangements. What TCRdb holds here is the immuneACCESS table cut down to in-frame rearrangements. Part of the clones is not present; checked against another copy, under half of the missing clones reflect an unresolved V gene, and the others are unexplained. That table furnishes V, J and clone size, whereas the DNA furnished D and trimming. Counted in this sample were 200,000 to 250,000 clones; approximately 85% of them appeared once. The ten largest account for about 2.4% of the sample.

Findings and caveats that apply to the study as a whole: The quantity of clinical and demographic metadata differed by source and by participant and was supplied without curation.

For this clone: There is no known antigen for this receptor. No qualities accompany the bases; no much larger clone lies one base away.

One collaborating source in Seattle enrolled patients during active infection and followed them longitudinally through the course of disease. Whole blood was collected in K2EDTA tubes by collaborating institutions according to the institutions' own protocols. For TCRbeta analysis, collaborator samples were shipped as frozen whole blood, as isolated PBMCs, or as DNA extracted from either sample type. The sequencing input was peripheral blood. The receptor's source is a woman aged 65 to 85 with COVID-19, enrolled during active disease.

At the DNA level, the sequence is TGTGCCAGCAGCTTAGATTCAGGTGGGAGTGGAAACACCATATATTTT. This translates into CASSLDSGGSGNTIYF. The V and J genes are TRBV11-3 and TRBJ1-3; the D gene is not confidently resolved. Reading from cysteine to phenylalanine, the CDR3 counts 16 amino acids. Only the CDR3 DNA stays, 48 bases, in frame from base 1. CDR1 SGHNT and CDR2 YENEEA were looked up in the germline V gene. V lost 0 bases and J lost 3 bases; the stretch between them is 12 bases long.